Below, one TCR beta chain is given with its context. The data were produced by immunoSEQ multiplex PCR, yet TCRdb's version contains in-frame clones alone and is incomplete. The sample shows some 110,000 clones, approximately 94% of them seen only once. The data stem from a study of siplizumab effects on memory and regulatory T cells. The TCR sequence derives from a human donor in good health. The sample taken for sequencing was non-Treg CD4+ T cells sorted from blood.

The CDR3 sequence: CAWSVPLAGGLYEQYF. Here the CDR3 DNA reads TGTGCCTGGAGTGTACCCCTAGCGGGAGGGCTTTACGAGCAGTACTTC. The gene calls are TRBV30 and TRBJ2-7, with 12 bases fitting TRBD2. The germline V gene has CDR1 GTSNPN and CDR2 SVGIG (reference sequence). This CDR3 is 16 amino acids long. V was clipped by 0 bases and J by 4 bases; unmatched bases: 7.